The subject of this entry is one TCR beta chain. This sample also contains other DNA sequences that code for the same CDR3. This entry comes from a study of T cells in tumors after PD-1 blockade. This CDR3 spans 16 amino acids. Germline-derived CDR1 and CDR2 are SGHKS and YYEKEE (reference sequence). Trimming left V 5 bases short and J 1 base short, with 15 bases between. Here immunoSEQ multiplex PCR was the method, and the copy in TCRdb shows in-frame clones only, minus some. The data hold about 8,500 clones, with 50% to 65% observed a single time. The sequenced sample was tumor tissue, obtained after anti-PD-1 treatment. V is TRBV5-5 and J is TRBJ2-2, with D possibly called TRBD1 or TRBD2 (7 bases each). The sequence came from a human donor with basal cell carcinoma. Here the CDR3 reads CASRQGGGGNTGELFF. Here the CDR3 DNA reads TGTGCCAGCAGGCAGGGGGGGGGCGGGAACACCGGGGAGCTGTTTTTT. Full variable domain (rest looked up from reference TRBV5-5 and TRBJ2-2): DAGVTQSPTHLIKTRGQQVTLRCSPISGHKSVSWYQQVLGQGPQFIFQYYEKEERGRGNFPDRFSARQFPNYSSELNVNALLLGDSALYLCASRQGGGGNTGELFFGEGSRLTVL.